This T cell receptor (beta chain) was documented in a study of cytomegalovirus exposure and HLA in healthy donors. General study results and limits: Many donors carried some public TCRs, although rarity characterized most TCR sequences. A link between a missense DCLRE1C variant and TCR beta V- and J-gene trimming emerged from a later analysis. Later on, analysis showed that most CMV-associated TCR beta chains appeared to be HLA-restricted.

Germline CDR1 is MNHNS and CDR2 is SASEGT. CDR3 length: 15 amino acids. V lost 4 bases, J lost 2 bases, and 7 bases stayed unmatched. On this clone: The antigen is undetermined.

PCR was performed using 60 Vbeta and 13 Jbeta primers. Libraries were prepared by immunoSEQ multiplex PCR; TCRdb keeps only in-frame clonotypes and omits some of them. The table records under 200,000 clones, around 72% of them present only once. Unrecorded immune exposure was likely among donors, who were nominally healthy when sampled. The clonotype comes from a man over 45 in good health and CMV-seronegative. Material: PBMCs. This chain connects TRBV6-1 to TRBJ2-7; 8 bases are a match to TRBD1. In nucleotides, the CDR3 is TGTGCCAGCAGTGGGGACAGGATGTTTCCCTACGAGCAGTACTTC. It is translated as CASSGDRMFPYEQYF.